The 7 T cell receptor beta chains presented below share a single source sample, sequenced in a study of T cell responses to AZD1222 COVID-19 vaccine. The table came from immunoSEQ multiplex PCR; TCRdb's copy has only in-frame clones and leaves some out. The data hold roughly 97,000 clones, with over 85% observed a single time. The starting material was peripheral blood, obtained on day 0 of AZD1222 vaccination. All receptors derive from an adult in good health.

The J gene is TRBJ2-7, the V gene TRBV12-3 or TRBV12-4, with 7 bases lining up with TRBD2. V trimming: 6 bases; J trimming: 3 bases; junction bases outside the gene matches: 5. This CDR3 comprises 13 residues. This CDR3 is CASSGTNDYEQYF. In nucleotides, the CDR3 is TGTGCCAGCAGCGGGACTAATGACTACGAGCAGTACTTC.

V gene TRBV27 combines with J gene TRBJ1-2, with 9 bases that match TRBD1. CDR3 length: 16 residues. Trimming removed 4 bases from V and 4 bases from J; junction bases left unmatched: 10. From germline, CDR1 is MNHEY and CDR2 SMNVEV (reference sequence). DNA for the CDR3: TGTGCCAGCAGTTACCTTCGCGGACAGGGGATCTATGGCTACACCTTC. It is translated as CASSYLRGQGIYGYTF.

This rearrangement joins TRBV18 to TRBJ2-3; 10 bases fit TRBD1. The CDR3 sequence is 15 residues long. Germline-derived CDR1 and CDR2 are KGHSH and LQKENI. Trimming removed 6 bases from V and 0 bases from J; junction bases left unmatched: 3. CDR3 sequence (DNA): TGTGCCAGCTCCCCGGGACAGGGGAGCACAGATACGCAGTATTTT. It encodes CASSPGQGSTDTQYF.

This chain links TRBV4-2 with TRBJ1-2; D unresolved. This CDR3 comprises 15 residues. The germline V and J ends were trimmed by 1 base and 8 bases, with 17 bases remaining between them. The germline gives CDR1 LGHNA, CDR2 YNFKEQ. The CDR3 spells CASSQGVPGADGYTF. The CDR3 DNA follows: TGTGCCAGCAGCCAAGGTGTTCCGGGCGCGGACGGCTACACCTTC.

The V gene is TRBV20-1, the J gene TRBJ2-3; weak D call: TRBD2 (6 bases). The CDR3 extends over 10 amino acids. Germline assignment: CDR1 DFQATT and CDR2 SNEGSKA (reference sequence). Trimming cost V 2 bases and J 15 bases, with 12 bases left between them. CDR3 DNA sequence: TGCAGTGCTAGATGGACTAAAAATTATTTT. This sequence encodes CSARWTKNYF.

This clone has only one observation. The rearrangement uses TRBV30 and TRBJ1-4; TRBD1 might be the D (5 bases). Trimming removed 2 bases from V and 14 bases from J, with 15 bases in between. This CDR3 is built from 12 residues. Germline loops: CDR1 GTSNPN, CDR2 SVGIG (reference sequence). The CDR3 DNA reads as TGTGCCTGGAGTCCCACACAGGAGGTGCTGTTTTTT. Protein sequence: CAWSPTQEVLFF.

The rearrangement uses TRBV5-1 and TRBJ2-2; D remains ambiguous. Looked up from germline, CDR1 is SGHRS and CDR2 is YFSETQ. V lost 0 bases and J 6 bases, leaving 9 bases between the germline ends. This CDR3 contains 14 residues. CDR3 nucleotides: TGCGCCAGCAGCTTGGAATCCGGCTCCGGGGAGCTGTTTTTT. Translating gives CASSLESGSGELFF.